The source of this T cell receptor (beta chain) is a study of blood T cell repertoires in COVID-19. Study information: The United States, Italy and Spain provided the acute and convalescent COVID-19 samples. PBMCs, B-cell-depleted T cells, or T cells were the source of the cDNA or gDNA that made up the material.

J gave up 6 bases and V 3 bases, and 6 bases lay outside the gene matches. The CDR3 sequence is 15 residues long. Per germline, CDR1 SGHRS and CDR2 YFSETQ. Participants had their cohort set by participant-reported clinical history. Donors in Cohort 3 counted as recovered after two negative PCRs, clearance, or symptom resolution. Data came from immunoSEQ multiplex PCR; TCRdb stores just in-frame clones and leaves some out. The data show 310,000 or so clones, with roughly nine tenths seen just once and approximately 6% held by the top ten. V is TRBV5-1 and J is TRBJ1-4; TRBD1 matches at 9 bases. The sample was PBMCs or T cells enriched from blood (not recorded which). This receptor was obtained from a woman in her forties who had recovered from COVID-19. DNA for the CDR3: TGCGCCAGCAGCTGGGGGGACAGGGACGATGAAAAACTGTTTTTT. Its protein product is CASSWGDRDDEKLFF.